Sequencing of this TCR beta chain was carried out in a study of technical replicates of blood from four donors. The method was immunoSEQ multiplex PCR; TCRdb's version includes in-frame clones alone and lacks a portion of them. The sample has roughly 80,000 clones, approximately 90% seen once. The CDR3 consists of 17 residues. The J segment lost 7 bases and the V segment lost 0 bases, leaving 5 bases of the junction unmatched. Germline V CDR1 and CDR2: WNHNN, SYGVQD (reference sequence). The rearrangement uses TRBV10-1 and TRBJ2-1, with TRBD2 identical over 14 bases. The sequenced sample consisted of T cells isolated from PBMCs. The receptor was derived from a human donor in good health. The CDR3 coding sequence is TGCGCCAGCAGTGAGTCGGTGGGGACTAGCGGGAGTAATGAGCAGTTCTTC. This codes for CASSESVGTSGSNEQFF.